The clone carrying this T cell receptor (beta chain) was seen more than once but under ten times. Its antigen remains unknown. The data originate from a study of T cells after yellow fever vaccination. Study-level findings and limits: Subsequent to the booster, the majority of primary-vaccination clones reappeared (96% CD4, about 90% CD8).

TCRdb reprocessed the 5' RACE reads via MiXCR and lists one record per CDR3 protein. In the table there are around 200,000 distinct CDR3 sequences, approximately 11% of which are singletons. The sequencing here drew on CD8+ T cells sorted from PBMCs, taken 15 days after the yellow fever booster vaccination. This TCR was recovered from a man between 18 and 29 years old who received the YFV17D yellow fever vaccine.

As DNA, the CDR3 is TGTGCCAGCAGTCAACAGGCAGGGGGATTCGACGAGCAGTACTTC. Amino acid sequence: CASSQQAGGFDEQYF. The rearrangement joins TRBV25-1 to TRBJ2-7; 7 bases match TRBD1. Germline values: CDR1 MGHDK, CDR2 SYGVNS. The V and J ends lost 5 bases and 5 bases, in that order; junction bases with no gene match: 12. The CDR3 is 15 residues long.